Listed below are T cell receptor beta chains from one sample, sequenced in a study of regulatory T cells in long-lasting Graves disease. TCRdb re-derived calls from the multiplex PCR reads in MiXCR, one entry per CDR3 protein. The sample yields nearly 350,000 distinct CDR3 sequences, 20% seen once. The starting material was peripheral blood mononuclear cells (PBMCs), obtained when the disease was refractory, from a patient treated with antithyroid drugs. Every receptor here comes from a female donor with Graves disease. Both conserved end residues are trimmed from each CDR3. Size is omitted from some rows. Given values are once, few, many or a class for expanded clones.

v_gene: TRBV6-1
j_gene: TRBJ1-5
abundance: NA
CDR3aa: ASSWDRAGGQPQH

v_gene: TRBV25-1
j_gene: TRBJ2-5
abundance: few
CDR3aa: ASSEGGSGETQY

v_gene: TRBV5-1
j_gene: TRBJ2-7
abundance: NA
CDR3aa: ASSWSAGYEQY

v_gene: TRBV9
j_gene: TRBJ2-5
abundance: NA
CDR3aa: ASSETFGTVETQY

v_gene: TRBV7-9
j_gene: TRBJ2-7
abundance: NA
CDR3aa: ASSLEGASGEQY

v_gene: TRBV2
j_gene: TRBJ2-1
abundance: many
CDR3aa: ASKGQAEYNEQF

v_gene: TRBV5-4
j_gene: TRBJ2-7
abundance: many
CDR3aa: ASSRGTGGSATYEQY

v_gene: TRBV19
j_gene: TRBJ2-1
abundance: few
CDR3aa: ASSIELAAYNEQF

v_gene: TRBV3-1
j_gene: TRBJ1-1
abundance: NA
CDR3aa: ASSHAPGTLNTEAF

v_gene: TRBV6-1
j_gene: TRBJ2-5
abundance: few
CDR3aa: ASSPLIDQETQY